Below are 24 T cell receptor beta chains sequenced from a single sample in a study of cytomegalovirus exposure and HLA in healthy donors (dated by TCRdb to the late 2010s). The protocol used for the library was the immunoSEQ multiplex PCR assay. TCRdb limited this immuneACCESS table to in-frame rearrangements with V and J called. A share of clones is missing; checked studies link under half to unresolved V genes, and the rest is unexplained. Present in this sample are approximately 230,000 clones, more than 85% of which were seen just once. About 11% of the sample is in the top ten clones. Specimen: PBMCs. The receptors stem from a man aged 18 to 35 in good health and CMV-seropositive.

This chain uses TRBV4-2 with TRBJ1-2; weak D call: TRBD1 (6 bases). The CDR3 is made up of 14 amino acids. Trimming removed 1 base at V and 8 bases at J, with 14 bases between. CDR1 and CDR2 (germline): LGHNA, YNFKEQ. The CDR3 region is CASSQAQQGHGYTF. The CDR3 DNA reads as TGTGCCAGCAGCCAAGCCCAACAGGGACACGGCTACACCTTC.

V and J are TRBV28 and TRBJ2-7; possibly TRBD2 for D (5 bases). The CDR3 loop spans 14 amino acids. Trimming removed 2 bases from V and 1 base from J, with 9 bases in between. Per the germline V gene, CDR1 is MDHEN and CDR2 is SYDVKM. The CDR3 coding sequence is TGTGCCAGCAGTTTAGCGGACTGGTCCTACGAGCAGTACTTC. The encoded protein is CASSLADWSYEQYF.

The rearrangement uses TRBV9 and TRBJ1-2; perhaps TRBD1 as D (5 bases). Trimming took 0 bases from V and 6 from J, leaving 12 bases between them. The CDR3 extends over 14 amino acids. The germline V gene has CDR1 SGDLS and CDR2 YYNGEE. The CDR3 is CASSVVGVSDGYTF. CDR3 bases: TGTGCCAGCAGCGTAGTGGGGGTTTCGGATGGCTACACCTTC.

The chain employs TRBV5-8 and TRBJ1-2; D is perhaps TRBD1 (5 bases). Trimming removed 0 bases at V and 6 bases at J, with 12 bases between. This CDR3 region has 14 residues. Germline V CDR1 and CDR2: SGHTS, YDEGEE. The CDR3 reads CASSLAGRDDGYTF. CDR3 coding DNA: TGTGCCAGCAGCTTGGCTGGAAGGGACGATGGCTACACCTTC.

This chain joins TRBV9 and TRBJ2-1, with D hard to call. Germline V gives CDR1 SGDLS, CDR2 YYNGEE. This CDR3 has 12 amino acids. The germline V and J ends were trimmed by 1 base and 7 bases, with 6 bases remaining between them. The CDR3 coding sequence is TGTGCCAGCAGCGTACTAGTGAATGAGCAGTTCTTC. Translating gives CASSVLVNEQFF.

V usage is TRBV18 and J usage is TRBJ2-1; the match to TRBD2 covers 10 bases. Germline V lookup: CDR1 KGHSH, CDR2 LQKENI. The CDR3 has 16 amino acids. J lost 9 bases, V lost 2 bases, and 10 bases had no gene match. The CDR3 reads CASSPVAGGPSGEQFF. The CDR3, as DNA: TGTGCCAGCTCACCAGTAGCGGGAGGCCCTTCTGGTGAGCAGTTCTTC.

The gene calls are TRBV29-1 and TRBJ1-1, with D unresolved. The CDR3 covers 15 residues. The V gene's germline CDR1 is SQVTM and CDR2 ANQGSEA. V was cut by 6 bases and J by 3 bases, with 20 bases left in between. The CDR3 protein is CSVAEGPAEDTEAFF. In DNA form, the CDR3 reads TGCAGCGTAGCTGAGGGCCCTGCGGAGGACACTGAAGCTTTCTTT.

The V gene is TRBV6-1, the J gene TRBJ1-5; D is ambiguous. Trimming removed 3 bases at V and 7 bases at J, with 7 bases between. The germline V gene encodes CDR1 MNHNS and CDR2 SASEGT. This CDR3 contains 12 residues. The CDR3, as DNA: TGTGCCAGCAGTGAGGTGAGGCAGCCCCAGCATTTT. It codes for CASSEVRQPQHF.

This sequence joins TRBV18 and TRBJ1-1; tentative D call: TRBD1 (6 bases). Deletions cut 0 bases from V and 0 bases from J, with 11 bases between. The V gene's germline CDR1 is KGHSH and CDR2 LQKENI. The length of the CDR3 is 16 residues. The CDR3 here is CASSPPRGGMNTEAFF. In DNA form, the CDR3 reads TGTGCCAGCTCACCACCGAGGGGGGGTATGAACACTGAAGCTTTCTTT.

J is TRBJ2-3 and V is TRBV28; TRBD1 matches at 8 bases. Per the germline V gene, CDR1 is MDHEN and CDR2 is SYDVKM. The CDR3 covers 15 residues. V lost 5 bases, J lost 4 bases, and 8 bases stayed unmatched. The CDR3 DNA is TGTGCCAGCAGTCCCAGGGGGCAGGTGGCAGATACGCAGTATTTT. As protein: CASSPRGQVADTQYF.

This chain joins TRBV6-5 and TRBJ2-7; 9 positions match TRBD1. The V gene end was trimmed by 5 bases and the J gene end by 2 bases; junction bases not matched to a gene: 1. CDR1 and CDR2 from the germline V gene are MNHEY and SVGAGI. The CDR3 loop spans 13 amino acids. CDR3 residues: CASSGTGPYEQYF. The CDR3 nucleotides read TGTGCCAGCAGTGGGACAGGGCCCTACGAGCAGTACTTC.

V gene TRBV29-1 combines with J gene TRBJ2-2; D may correspond to TRBD1 or TRBD2 (5 bases each). V dropped 4 bases and J dropped 5 bases, with 8 bases sitting between them. Germline CDR1 reads SQVTM; CDR2 reads ANQGSEA. This CDR3 is built from 12 residues. The chain's CDR3 is CSVGWGTGELFF. The CDR3 DNA reads as TGCAGCGTTGGTTGGGGGACCGGGGAGCTGTTTTTT.

The rearrangement uses TRBV5-1 and TRBJ2-7, with D uncertain. Looked up from germline, CDR1 is SGHRS and CDR2 is YFSETQ. The length of the CDR3 is 14 residues. V was cut by 1 base and J by 3 bases, with 11 bases left in between. The CDR3 DNA reads TGCGCCAGCAGCTTGCTTACAGAGGACTACGAGCAGTACTTC. Protein product: CASSLLTEDYEQYF.

The CDR3 DNA reads as TGTGCCAGCTCACGTATCGGGGGGCAAGCTGAAGCTTTCTTT. Translated: CASSRIGGQAEAFF. The rearrangement joins TRBV18 to TRBJ1-1; D might be TRBD1 (6 bases). V was clipped by 4 bases and J by 6 bases, with 15 bases between them. Germline values: CDR1 KGHSH, CDR2 LQKENI. The CDR3 covers 14 residues.

The chain couples TRBV5-1 to TRBJ2-5; 10 bases are a match to TRBD1. The germline V gene encodes CDR1 SGHRS and CDR2 YFSETQ. This CDR3 has 15 residues. The trim removed 4 bases at V and 1 base at J, leaving 4 bases unmatched. CDR3 coding DNA: TGCGCCAGCAGCAGATGGACAGGGGGCCAAGAGACCCAGTACTTC. Amino acids: CASSRWTGGQETQYF.

The chain is built from TRBV7-3 and TRBJ2-2; TRBD1 matches at 7 bases. Germline lookup yields CDR1 SGHTA and CDR2 FQGTGA. This CDR3 is built from 14 residues. V trimming: 5 bases; J trimming: 3 bases; junction bases outside the gene matches: 3. The CDR3 region has the DNA TGTGCCAGCAGCAAAGGGACAGACACCGGGGAGCTGTTTTTT. It translates to CASSKGTDTGELFF.

The V gene is TRBV28, the J gene TRBJ2-1; 11 bases match TRBD1. This CDR3 has 13 amino acids. J lost 3 bases, V lost 11 bases, and 3 bases had no gene match. From germline, CDR1 is MDHEN and CDR2 SYDVKM. The CDR3 nucleotides read TGTGCCGGAGGGACAGGGGGCTACAATGAGCAGTTCTTC. It translates to CAGGTGGYNEQFF.

J is TRBJ1-5 and V is TRBV2; 7 nucleotides line up with TRBD1. Germline CDR1 SNHLY, CDR2 FYNNEI. The V gene end was trimmed by 6 bases and the J gene end by 6 bases; junction bases not matched to a gene: 5. CDR3 length equals 13 residues. The CDR3 bases are TGTGCCAGCAGGGCAGGGGGAAGTCAGCCCCAGCATTTT. Encoded protein: CASRAGGSQPQHF.

This clone was detected once. The chain uses TRBV7-2 and TRBJ2-7; 7 bases align to TRBD2. J gave up 2 bases and V 4 bases, and 5 bases lay outside the gene matches. This CDR3 has 14 amino acids. Germline values: CDR1 SGHTA, CDR2 FQGNSA. This CDR3 reads CASSSASGPYEQYF. CDR3 in DNA: TGTGCCAGCAGCTCCGCTAGCGGCCCCTACGAGCAGTACTTC.

The chain employs TRBV5-1 and TRBJ1-1, with a possible D match to TRBD1 (6 bases). Germline loops: CDR1 SGHRS, CDR2 YFSETQ. The ends were cut back, 0 bases at V and 12 bases at J, with 9 bases in the middle. This CDR3 is 11 amino acids long. CDR3 region: CASSLDRVTFF. CDR3 nucleotide sequence: TGCGCCAGCAGCTTGGACAGGGTAACTTTCTTT.

V and J are TRBV9 and TRBJ2-7; D is perhaps TRBD2 (7 bases). Trimming took off 1 base at V and 7 bases at J, with 18 bases between the two ends. This CDR3 spans 15 amino acids. Per germline, CDR1 SGDLS and CDR2 YYNGEE. CDR3 nucleotides: TGTGCCAGCAGCGTATTAGCGGGCCCCACAGGGGAGCAGTACTTC. This encodes CASSVLAGPTGEQYF.

The V gene is TRBV18, the J gene TRBJ1-1; D uncertain. CDR1 and CDR2 (germline): KGHSH, LQKENI. The CDR3 loop spans 13 amino acids. Trimming left V 8 bases short and J 1 base short, with 11 bases between. CDR3 coding DNA: TGTGCCAGCCTCGGACGGGGGAACACTGAAGCTTTCTTT. Its translation is CASLGRGNTEAFF.

The V gene is TRBV25-1, the J gene TRBJ2-2; D unresolved. Germline lookup yields CDR1 MGHDK and CDR2 SYGVNS. The CDR3 is 12 amino acids. V gave up 5 bases and J gave up 2 bases, with 3 bases separating them. Written as DNA, the CDR3 is TGTGCCAGCAGTATTAACACCGGGGAGCTGTTTTTT. Protein sequence: CASSINTGELFF. Supplemented by reference TRBV25-1 and TRBJ2-2, the full variable domain reads EADIYQTPRYLVIGTGKKITLECSQTMGHDKMYWYQQDPGMELHLIHYSYGVNSTEKGDLSSESTVSRIRTEHFPLTLESARPSHTSQYLCASSINTGELFFGEGSRLTVL.

This sequence joins TRBV25-1 and TRBJ2-1; TRBD2 aligns across 7 bases. Germline V gene sequence: CDR1 MGHDK, CDR2 SYGVNS. The CDR3 has 15 residues. The V and J ends lost 2 bases and 2 bases, in that order; junction bases with no gene match: 3. DNA of the CDR3: TGTGCCAGCAGTGAAGGGGGGGAGCCCTACAATGAGCAGTTCTTC. It encodes CASSEGGEPYNEQFF. Using reference TRBV25-1 and TRBJ2-1 for the parts outside the CDR3, the full variable domain is EADIYQTPRYLVIGTGKKITLECSQTMGHDKMYWYQQDPGMELHLIHYSYGVNSTEKGDLSSESTVSRIRTEHFPLTLESARPSHTSQYLCASSEGGEPYNEQFFGPGTRLTVL.